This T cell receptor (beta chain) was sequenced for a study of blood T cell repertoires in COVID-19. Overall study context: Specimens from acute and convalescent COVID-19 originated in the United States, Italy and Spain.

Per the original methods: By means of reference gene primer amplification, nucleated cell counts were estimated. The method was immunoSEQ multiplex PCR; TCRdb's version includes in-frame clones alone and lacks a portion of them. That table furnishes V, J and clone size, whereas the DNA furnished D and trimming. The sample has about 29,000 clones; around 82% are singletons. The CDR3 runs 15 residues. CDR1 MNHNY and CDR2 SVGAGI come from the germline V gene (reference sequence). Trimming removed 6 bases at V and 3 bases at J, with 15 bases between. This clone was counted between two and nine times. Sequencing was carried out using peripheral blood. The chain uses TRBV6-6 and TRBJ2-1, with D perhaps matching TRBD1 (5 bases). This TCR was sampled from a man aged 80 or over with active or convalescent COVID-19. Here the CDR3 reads CASRNTGYNYNEQFF. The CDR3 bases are TGTGCCAGCAGGAATACAGGTTACAACTACAATGAGCAGTTCTTC.